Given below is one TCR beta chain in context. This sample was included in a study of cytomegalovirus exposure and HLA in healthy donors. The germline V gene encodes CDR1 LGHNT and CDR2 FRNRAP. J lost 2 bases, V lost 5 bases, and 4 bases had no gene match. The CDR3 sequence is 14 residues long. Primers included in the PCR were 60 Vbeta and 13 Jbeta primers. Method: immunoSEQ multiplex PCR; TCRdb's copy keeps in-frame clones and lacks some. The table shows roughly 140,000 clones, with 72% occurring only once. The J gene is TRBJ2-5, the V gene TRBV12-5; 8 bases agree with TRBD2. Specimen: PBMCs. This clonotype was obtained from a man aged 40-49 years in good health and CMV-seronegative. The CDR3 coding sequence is TGTGCTAGTGGTACCCGGGGGGGACAAGAGACCCAGTACTTC. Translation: CASGTRGGQETQYF.